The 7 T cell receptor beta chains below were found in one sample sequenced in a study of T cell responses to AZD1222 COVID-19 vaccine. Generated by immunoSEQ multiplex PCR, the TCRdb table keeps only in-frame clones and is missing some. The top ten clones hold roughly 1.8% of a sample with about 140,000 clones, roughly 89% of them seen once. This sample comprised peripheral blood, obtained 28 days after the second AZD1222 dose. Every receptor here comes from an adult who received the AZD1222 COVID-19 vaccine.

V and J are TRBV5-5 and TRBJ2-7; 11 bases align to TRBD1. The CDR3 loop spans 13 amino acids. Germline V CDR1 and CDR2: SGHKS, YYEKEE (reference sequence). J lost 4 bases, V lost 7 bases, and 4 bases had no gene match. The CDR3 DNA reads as TGTGCCAGCGGGACAGGGGGTGGTTACGAGCAGTACTTC. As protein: CASGTGGGYEQYF.

CDR3 region: CATSSRDMGLAGVGEQFF. In nucleotides, the CDR3 is TGTGCCACCAGCAGTCGGGATATGGGACTAGCGGGAGTCGGGGAGCAGTTCTTC. This rearrangement joins TRBV15 to TRBJ2-1; 14 positions agree with TRBD2. Germline V gives CDR1 LNHNV, CDR2 YYDKDF (reference sequence). This CDR3 contains 18 residues. V shed 3 bases and J 10 bases; nucleotides not matched to a gene: 14.

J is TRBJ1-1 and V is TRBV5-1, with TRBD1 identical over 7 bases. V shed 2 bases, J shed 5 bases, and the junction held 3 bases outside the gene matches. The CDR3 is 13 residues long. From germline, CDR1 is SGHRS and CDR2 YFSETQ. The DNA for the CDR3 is TGCGCCAGCAGCTTAAAACAGGGGACTGAAGCTTTCTTT. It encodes CASSLKQGTEAFF.

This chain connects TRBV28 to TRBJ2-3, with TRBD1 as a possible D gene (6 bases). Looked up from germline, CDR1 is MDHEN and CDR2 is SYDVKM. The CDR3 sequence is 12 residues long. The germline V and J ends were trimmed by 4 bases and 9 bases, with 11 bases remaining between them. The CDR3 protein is CASSSQGRTQYF. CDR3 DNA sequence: TGTGCCAGCAGTTCACAGGGACGAACGCAGTATTTT.

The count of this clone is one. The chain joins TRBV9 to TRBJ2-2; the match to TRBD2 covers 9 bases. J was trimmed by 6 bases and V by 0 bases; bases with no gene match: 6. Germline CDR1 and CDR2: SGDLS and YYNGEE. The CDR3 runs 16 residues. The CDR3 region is CASSVGLAGYAGELFF. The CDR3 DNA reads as TGTGCCAGCAGCGTAGGCCTAGCGGGGTACGCCGGGGAGCTGTTTTTT.

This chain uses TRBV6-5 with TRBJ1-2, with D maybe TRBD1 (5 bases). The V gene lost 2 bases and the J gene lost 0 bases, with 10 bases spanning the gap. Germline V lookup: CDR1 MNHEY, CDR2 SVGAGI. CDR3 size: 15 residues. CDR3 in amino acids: CASSYHRRPNYGYTF. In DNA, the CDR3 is TGTGCCAGCAGTTACCACAGGAGGCCTAACTATGGCTACACCTTC.

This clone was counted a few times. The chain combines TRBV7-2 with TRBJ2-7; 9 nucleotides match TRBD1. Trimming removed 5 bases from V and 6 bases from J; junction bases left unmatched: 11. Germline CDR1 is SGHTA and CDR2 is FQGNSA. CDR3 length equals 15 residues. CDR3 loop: CASSLVWTGALEQYF. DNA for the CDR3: TGTGCCAGCAGCCTCGTCTGGACAGGGGCCCTCGAGCAGTACTTC.